Listed below are T cell receptor beta chains from one sample, sequenced in a study of blood T cell repertoires in COVID-19. Clones were read by immunoSEQ multiplex PCR, and TCRdb kept only the in-frame ones, dropping some. The repertoire has some 500,000 clones, roughly nine tenths of them found once; the top ten carry less than 9.5%. Sequencing was performed on peripheral blood. These receptors all come from a woman between 45 and 65 years old with COVID-19, enrolled during active disease. Each CDR3 is given with its conserved first and last residue. The D gene is left open where the match is weak. Size is stated for part of the rows, as once, few or many counts, or as a class when the clone is expanded.

CDR3 DNA: TGCGCCAGCACCTACTCCGGACAGGGGAGCACCGGGGAGCTGTTTTTT; CDR3 protein: CASTYSGQGSTGELFF; V gene: TRBV5-1; D gene: TRBD1; J gene: TRBJ2-2; clone size: -
CDR3 DNA: TGTGCCAGCAGTTACCGGCGGGGTGAAAAACTGTTTTTT; CDR3 protein: CASSYRRGEKLFF; V gene: TRBV6-6; D gene: -; J gene: TRBJ1-4; clone size: -
CDR3 DNA: TGTGCCAGCACCACTACGGTTAGCACAGATACGCAGTATTTT; CDR3 protein: CASTTTVSTDTQYF; V gene: TRBV6-5; D gene: -; J gene: TRBJ2-3; clone size: -
CDR3 DNA: TGTGCTAGTGGTTTGGTGACAGGGGGTCCCATGAACACTGAAGCTTTCTTT; CDR3 protein: CASGLVTGGPMNTEAFF; V gene: TRBV12-5; D gene: TRBD1; J gene: TRBJ1-1; clone size: -
CDR3 DNA: TGTGCCAGCAGCCTCGGACAGCCGAACACCGGGGAGCTGTTTTTT; CDR3 protein: CASSLGQPNTGELFF; V gene: TRBV2; D gene: -; J gene: TRBJ2-2; clone size: -
CDR3 DNA: TGTGCCAGCAGCGTAGAAGACAGGGCTAATACCGGGGAGCTGTTTTTT; CDR3 protein: CASSVEDRANTGELFF; V gene: TRBV9; D gene: TRBD1; J gene: TRBJ2-2; clone size: -
CDR3 DNA: TGTGCCATCAGTGAGTCCGGGACTAGCCGCAATGAGCAGTTCTTC; CDR3 protein: CAISESGTSRNEQFF; V gene: TRBV10-3; D gene: TRBD2; J gene: TRBJ2-1; clone size: -
CDR3 DNA: TGTGCCAGCAGCTTCAGAGGAGGGGCAACTAATGAAAAACTGTTTTTT; CDR3 protein: CASSFRGGATNEKLFF; V gene: TRBV5-5; D gene: -; J gene: TRBJ1-4; clone size: -
CDR3 DNA: TGTGCCTGGATGGGACAGGGGGCGCCGGGTGAAAAACTGTTTTTT; CDR3 protein: CAWMGQGAPGEKLFF; V gene: TRBV30; D gene: TRBD1; J gene: TRBJ1-4; clone size: -
CDR3 DNA: TGCGCCAGCAGCCAAGATCAGGCCTTCTCTGGAAACACCATATATTTT; CDR3 protein: CASSQDQAFSGNTIYF; V gene: TRBV4-1; D gene: -; J gene: TRBJ1-3; clone size: -
CDR3 DNA: TGCGCCAGCAGCCAAGGTTCCGGGTCTTTCACAGATACGCAGTATTTT; CDR3 protein: CASSQGSGSFTDTQYF; V gene: TRBV4-1; D gene: -; J gene: TRBJ2-3; clone size: -
CDR3 DNA: TGTGCCAGTAGCCAGGGTGCCAACATTCAGTACTTC; CDR3 protein: CASSQGANIQYF; V gene: TRBV19; D gene: -; J gene: TRBJ2-4; clone size: -
CDR3 DNA: TGTGCCAGCAGCCAAGATAGCGGGGGCCACTTTGGGGAGCAGTTCTTC; CDR3 protein: CASSQDSGGHFGEQFF; V gene: TRBV14; D gene: TRBD2; J gene: TRBJ2-1; clone size: once
CDR3 DNA: TGTGCCAGCTCACCAATCCCGGGACAGTTAGAGGGCTACACCTTC; CDR3 protein: CASSPIPGQLEGYTF; V gene: TRBV18; D gene: TRBD1; J gene: TRBJ1-2; clone size: -
CDR3 DNA: TGCGCCAGCAGCCAAGCGGACAAGGCTAATGAAAAACTGTTTTTT; CDR3 protein: CASSQADKANEKLFF; V gene: TRBV4-1; D gene: -; J gene: TRBJ1-4; clone size: few
CDR3 DNA: TGTGCCAGCAGTGAATTCAGGGGTTCCGAAGCTTTCTTT; CDR3 protein: CASSEFRGSEAFF; V gene: TRBV25-1; D gene: -; J gene: TRBJ1-1; clone size: once
CDR3 DNA: TGTGCCATCACCTCCAGAGGGCTTGGGGCCAACGTCCTGACTTTC; CDR3 protein: CAITSRGLGANVLTF; V gene: TRBV10-3; D gene: -; J gene: TRBJ2-6; clone size: -
CDR3 DNA: TGTGCCAGCAGCCAAGATCAGGTTCGGGGGGATACGCAGTATTTT; CDR3 protein: CASSQDQVRGDTQYF; V gene: TRBV4-2; D gene: -; J gene: TRBJ2-3; clone size: -
CDR3 DNA: TGTGCCAGCTCACCATTTTCCACGGGGGCAGGGGGCTACAATGAGCAGTTCTTC; CDR3 protein: CASSPFSTGAGGYNEQFF; V gene: TRBV18; D gene: -; J gene: TRBJ2-1; clone size: -
CDR3 DNA: TGTGCCAGCAACGAACCGGGACAGGGGACAGATACGCAGTATTTT; CDR3 protein: CASNEPGQGTDTQYF; V gene: TRBV5-4; D gene: TRBD1; J gene: TRBJ2-3; clone size: -
CDR3 DNA: TGTGCCTGGAGGCAGGGGGCGAGCAATCAGCCCCAGCATTTT; CDR3 protein: CAWRQGASNQPQHF; V gene: TRBV30; D gene: TRBD1; J gene: TRBJ1-5; clone size: few
CDR3 DNA: TGTGCCAGCAGCGTAGTACGACAGGGGAATGAGCAGTTCTTC; CDR3 protein: CASSVVRQGNEQFF; V gene: TRBV9; D gene: TRBD1; J gene: TRBJ2-1; clone size: -
CDR3 DNA: TGTGCCAGCAGGGGCCGGGCGGGCTACGAGCAGTACTTC; CDR3 protein: CASRGRAGYEQYF; V gene: TRBV2; D gene: -; J gene: TRBJ2-7; clone size: few